These 24 T cell receptor beta chains were sequenced from one sample in a study of neoadjuvant nivolumab and ipilimumab in lung cancer. Sequencing was performed with immunoSEQ multiplex PCR; in TCRdb, only in-frame clones are kept and a portion is missing. This sample yields 25,000 or so clones, of which over 80% are seen a single time; 5% to 6% belongs to the top ten. Sequenced here: tumor tissue, sampled after neoadjuvant nivolumab, alone or with ipilimumab, at or shortly before surgery. These receptors originate from an adult with non-small cell lung cancer.

On this clone itself: Its ends do not fully match the called genes, so a read error is possible. The V and J genes are TRBV6-5 and TRBJ1-2, with D maybe TRBD1 (5 bases). The CDR3 extends over 12 amino acids. The germline gives CDR1 MNHEY, CDR2 SVGAGI. This chain's CDR3 is CASSNSRDGYTF. The CDR3, as DNA: TGTGCCAGCAGTAACTCCAGGGATGGCTACACCTTC.

The rearrangement joins TRBV11-1 to TRBJ2-1; D unresolved. The length of the CDR3 is 14 residues. Germline-derived CDR1 and CDR2 are SGHAT and FQDESV (reference sequence). V lost 1 base and J lost 6, with 10 bases in between. CDR3 loop: CASSLGGNPNEQFF. CDR3 DNA: TGTGCCAGCAGCTTAGGCGGAAACCCCAATGAGCAGTTCTTC.

The chain has TRBV6-5 and TRBJ2-5; D is perhaps TRBD2 (5 bases). This CDR3 comprises 16 residues. V lost 0 bases and J 0 bases, leaving 11 bases between the germline ends. The germline V gene has CDR1 MNHEY and CDR2 SVGAGI. CDR3 nucleotide sequence: TGTGCCAGCAGTTACTCGACGACTACGTACCAAGAGACCCAGTACTTC. It encodes CASSYSTTTYQETQYF.

This clone occurred once. CDR3 in amino acids: CSETVSGEQFF. CDR3 in DNA: TGCAGCGAAACGGTCTCGGGCGAGCAGTTCTTC. The chain links TRBV29-1 to TRBJ2-1; D unresolved. The germline V gene has CDR1 SQVTM and CDR2 ANQGSEA. The CDR3 covers 11 residues. Trimming took off 7 bases at V and 10 bases at J, with 14 bases between the two ends.

This chain uses TRBV30 with TRBJ1-4; D ambiguous. Germline CDR1 and CDR2: GTSNPN and SVGIG (reference sequence). Deletions cut 2 bases from V and 8 bases from J, with 6 bases between. The CDR3 contains 11 residues. DNA for the CDR3: TGTGCCTGGAGTATAAGGGAAAAACTGTTTTTT. Amino acid sequence: CAWSIREKLFF.

The chain is built from TRBV30 and TRBJ1-3, with no clear D. V was cut by 2 bases and J by 0 bases, with 8 bases left in between. Germline V gives CDR1 GTSNPN, CDR2 SVGIG (reference sequence). CDR3 length equals 14 residues. CDR3 bases: TGTGCCTGGAGTCCTAGTTACTCTGGAAACACCATATATTTT. This encodes CAWSPSYSGNTIYF.

The J gene is TRBJ2-7, the V gene TRBV7-9, with D possibly matching TRBD1 (6 bases). The germline CDR1 and CDR2 sequences are SEHNR and FQNEAQ (reference sequence). This CDR3 is 11 amino acids long. V lost 11 bases to trimming and J lost 2 bases, with 10 bases between them. Here the CDR3 DNA reads TGTGCCTACAGGGTACCCTACGAGCAGTACTTC. This gives the protein CAYRVPYEQYF.

V gene TRBV7-5 combines with J gene TRBJ2-7; TRBD1 reflects the table's D call only, with no check against the DNA. TRBV7-5 is tagged as a pseudogene. The CDR3 has 12 residues. The CDR3 nucleotides read TGTGCCAGAACCGTAGACAGCCCGTCGCAGTACTTC. This gives the protein CARTVDSPSQYF.

This clone was counted a few times. V usage is TRBV9 and J usage is TRBJ2-6; 7 nucleotides agree with TRBD1. There are 15 residues in the CDR3. V lost 3 bases and J lost 2; bases outside the gene matches: 2. Germline CDR1 reads SGDLS; CDR2 reads YYNGEE. The CDR3 DNA follows: TGTGCCAGCAGCGGAACAGGGGCTGGGGCCAACGTCCTGACTTTC. Translation: CASSGTGAGANVLTF.

A few counts support this clone. This rearrangement joins TRBV11-2 to TRBJ2-7; D is possibly TRBD1 or TRBD2 (5 bases each). V was cut by 2 bases and J by 4 bases, with 15 bases left in between. Germline V CDR1 and CDR2: SGHAT, FQNNGV. The length of the CDR3 is 15 residues. The DNA for the CDR3 is TGTGCCAGCAGCTTAAGTAGGGACCGGCAATACGAGCAGTACTTC. It specifies CASSLSRDRQYEQYF.

The chain recombines TRBV5-6 with TRBJ2-7; weak D call: TRBD1 (6 bases). V lost 3 bases and J lost 0, with 10 bases in between. The CDR3 spans 14 residues. Per the germline V gene, CDR1 is SGHDT and CDR2 is YYEEEE. The CDR3 protein is CASSYGQSSYEQYF. In DNA, the CDR3 is TGTGCCAGCAGCTATGGACAGAGCTCCTACGAGCAGTACTTC.

The chain uses TRBV6-1 and TRBJ2-2; 7 bases match TRBD1. Looked up from germline, CDR1 is MNHNS and CDR2 is SASEGT. V shed 6 bases and J 5 bases; nucleotides not matched to a gene: 3. The CDR3 covers 13 residues. This CDR3 reads CASSDRETGELFF. The CDR3 coding sequence is TGTGCCAGCAGCGACAGGGAGACCGGGGAGCTGTTTTTT.

V gene TRBV30 combines with J gene TRBJ1-1, with D tentatively TRBD1 (5 bases). The V gene lost 2 bases and the J gene lost 7 bases, with 14 bases spanning the gap. Germline CDR1 reads GTSNPN; CDR2 reads SVGIG (reference sequence). The CDR3 length is 13 residues. The CDR3 protein is CAWSFGRDGEAFF. In DNA form, the CDR3 reads TGTGCCTGGAGTTTTGGCAGGGACGGTGAAGCTTTCTTT.

The chain has TRBV28 and TRBJ2-1; 14 nucleotides match TRBD2. Germline V gives CDR1 MDHEN, CDR2 SYDVKM. CDR3 size: 17 residues. Trimming removed 5 bases from V and 0 bases from J; junction bases left unmatched: 3. CDR3: CASSAGTSGSSYNEQFF. CDR3 sequence (DNA): TGTGCCAGCAGTGCGGGGACTAGCGGGAGCTCCTACAATGAGCAGTTCTTC.

The chain has TRBV6-5 and TRBJ2-1; 7 positions match TRBD2. J lost 8 bases, V lost 1 base, and 11 bases had no gene match. Per germline, CDR1 MNHEY and CDR2 SVGAGI. The CDR3 contains 16 residues. The CDR3 coding sequence is TGTGCCAGCAGTTACTGGCGGGAGCCACTGGGCGATGAGCAGTTCTTC. Its translation is CASSYWREPLGDEQFF.

This rearrangement joins TRBV7-9 to TRBJ2-3, with D possibly being TRBD2 (7 bases). Germline V gene data show CDR1 as SEHNR and CDR2 as FQNEAQ (reference sequence). This CDR3 spans 16 amino acids. Trimming took off 5 bases at V and 1 base at J, with 16 bases between the two ends. The CDR3 sequence: CASSPGGRVGTDTQYF. In nucleotides, the CDR3 is TGTGCCAGCAGCCCGGGGGGCAGGGTCGGCACAGATACGCAGTATTTT.

The chain has TRBV5-6 and TRBJ1-1; D might be TRBD1 (6 bases). The germline V gene encodes CDR1 SGHDT and CDR2 YYEEEE. V lost 3 bases and J 0 bases, leaving 15 bases between the germline ends. The length of the CDR3 is 16 residues. The CDR3 DNA reads TGTGCCAGCAGCTCGATTTTCCAGGGGTTGAACACTGAAGCTTTCTTT. It encodes CASSSIFQGLNTEAFF.

The chain employs TRBV28 and TRBJ2-3; tentatively, D is TRBD2 (6 bases). Germline V gives CDR1 MDHEN, CDR2 SYDVKM. The CDR3 has 16 residues. Trimming stripped 11 bases from V and 0 bases from J, with 21 bases between. DNA for the CDR3: TGTGCCGCATTCAGTGGGGCCGCGGGAAGCACAGATACGCAGTATTTT. This codes for CAAFSGAAGSTDTQYF.

This sequence joins TRBV6-1 and TRBJ2-5; a possible D gene is TRBD1 (6 bases). Trimming left V 1 base short and J 1 base short, with 10 bases between. CDR3 length: 15 residues. CDR1 is MNHNS, CDR2 SASEGT, per germline. CDR3 in amino acids: CASSEGGRGQETQYF. CDR3 nucleotides: TGTGCCAGCAGTGAAGGCGGCAGGGGCCAAGAGACCCAGTACTTC.

This chain connects TRBV11-2 to TRBJ2-1, with no clear D. V shed 0 bases and J shed 7 bases, with 7 bases lying between them. This CDR3 comprises 13 residues. Germline CDR1 SGHAT, CDR2 FQNNGV. The DNA of the CDR3 is TGTGCCAGCAGCTTAGATCTGAGGAATGAGCAGTTCTTC. Protein: CASSLDLRNEQFF. Full variable domain (missing parts from reference TRBV11-2 and TRBJ2-1): EAGVAQSPRYKIIEKRQSVAFWCNPISGHATLYWYQQILGQGPKLLIQFQNNGVVDDSQLPKDRFSAERLKGVDSTLKIQPAKLEDSAVYLCASSLDLRNEQFFGPGTRLTVL.

The V call is TRBV6-1, the J call TRBJ2-7, with a tentative D call TRBD2 (6 bases). The germline gives CDR1 MNHNS, CDR2 SASEGT. This CDR3 contains 16 residues. Trimming left V 2 bases short and J 6 bases short, with 20 bases between. This chain's CDR3 is CASSELGGAALSEQYF. The CDR3 region has the DNA TGTGCCAGCAGTGAATTAGGAGGGGCTGCGCTATCCGAGCAGTACTTC.

About this clone: Other DNA sequences in this sample translate to the same CDR3. The V and J genes are TRBV5-1 and TRBJ1-2; no reliable D call. Trimming took off 4 bases at V and 2 bases at J, with 12 bases between the two ends. Germline V lookup: CDR1 SGHRS, CDR2 YFSETQ. This CDR3 is 14 amino acids long. The CDR3 is CASSLRESNYGYTF. The CDR3 nucleotides read TGCGCCAGCAGCCTTCGGGAGTCCAACTATGGCTACACCTTC.

This clone was seen a few times. The V and J genes are TRBV7-8 and TRBJ2-3, with D tentatively TRBD2 (6 bases). Trimming removed 5 bases from V and 6 bases from J, with 12 bases in between. Germline V gives CDR1 SGHVS, CDR2 FQNEAQ. The CDR3 totals 13 residues. The CDR3 bases are TGTGCCAGCAGCCTGCGGGAAGGGGATACGCAGTATTTT. It is translated as CASSLREGDTQYF. Complete variable domain (other parts from reference TRBV7-8 and TRBJ2-3): GAGVSQSPRYKVAKRGQDVALRCDPISGHVSLFWYQQALGQGPEFLTYFQNEAQLDKSGLPSDRFFAERPEGSVSTLKIQRTQQEDSAVYLCASSLREGDTQYFGPGTRLTVL.

V is TRBV30 and J is TRBJ1-1; unclear D gene. The length of the CDR3 is 14 residues. Between the trimmed V and J ends, which lost 1 base and 4 bases, there was a span of 13 bases. Germline CDR1 is GTSNPN and CDR2 is SVGIG (reference sequence). The CDR3 DNA follows: TGTGCCTGGAGTGGTCCCCCTCTAGGCACTGAAGCTTTCTTT. This gives the protein CAWSGPPLGTEAFF.